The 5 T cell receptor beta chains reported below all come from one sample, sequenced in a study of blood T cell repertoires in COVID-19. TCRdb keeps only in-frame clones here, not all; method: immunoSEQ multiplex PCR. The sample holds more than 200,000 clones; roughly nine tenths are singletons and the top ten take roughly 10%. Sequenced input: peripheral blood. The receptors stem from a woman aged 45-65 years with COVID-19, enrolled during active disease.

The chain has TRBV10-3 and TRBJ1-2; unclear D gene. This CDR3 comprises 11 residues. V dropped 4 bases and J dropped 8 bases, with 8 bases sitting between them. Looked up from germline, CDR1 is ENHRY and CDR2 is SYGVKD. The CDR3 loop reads CAISVGEGYTF. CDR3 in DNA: TGTGCCATCAGTGTTGGAGAAGGCTACACCTTC.

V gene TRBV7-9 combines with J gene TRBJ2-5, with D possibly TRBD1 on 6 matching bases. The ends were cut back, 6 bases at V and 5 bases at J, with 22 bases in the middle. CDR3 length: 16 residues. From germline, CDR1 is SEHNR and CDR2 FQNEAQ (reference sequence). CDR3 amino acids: CASRPAQVRGWETQYF. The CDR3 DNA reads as TGTGCCAGCAGACCAGCCCAGGTCAGGGGATGGGAGACCCAGTACTTC.

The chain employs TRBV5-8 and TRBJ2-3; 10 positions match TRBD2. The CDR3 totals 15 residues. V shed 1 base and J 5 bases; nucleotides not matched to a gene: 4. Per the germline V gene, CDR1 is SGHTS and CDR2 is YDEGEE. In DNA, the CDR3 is TGTGCCAGCAGCTTGCTGCCTAGCGGGGGAGATACGCAGTATTTT. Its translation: CASSLLPSGGDTQYF.

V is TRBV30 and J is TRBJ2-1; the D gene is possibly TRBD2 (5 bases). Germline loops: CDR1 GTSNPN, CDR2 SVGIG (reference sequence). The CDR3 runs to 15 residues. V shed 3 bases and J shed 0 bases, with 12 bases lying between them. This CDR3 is CAWRGGLSSYNEQFF. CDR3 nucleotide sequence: TGTGCCTGGAGGGGCGGGTTGAGCTCCTACAATGAGCAGTTCTTC.

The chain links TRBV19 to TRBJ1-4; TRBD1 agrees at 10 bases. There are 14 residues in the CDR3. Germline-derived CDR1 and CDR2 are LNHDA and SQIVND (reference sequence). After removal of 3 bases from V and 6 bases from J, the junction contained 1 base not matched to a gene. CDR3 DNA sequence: TGTGCCAGTAGTATCGGGACAGGGGATGAAAAACTGTTTTTT. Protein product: CASSIGTGDEKLFF.